Ten or more counts support the clone carrying this T cell receptor (beta chain). Antigen: not known. The entry originates in a study of CD8 T cells in ankylosing spondylitis. Findings of the study overall: Matched ankylosing spondylitis synovial fluid reportedly showed significant enrichment of disease-linked clones.

The length of the CDR3 is 13 residues. From germline, CDR1 is DFQATT and CDR2 SNEGSKA (reference sequence). Trimming left V 0 bases short and J 1 base short, with 7 bases between. Generation of TCR beta libraries employed quantitative 5'-RACE incorporating molecular barcodes. Via MiXCR, TCRdb re-called the 5' RACE reads, giving one row per CDR3 protein. The sample holds approximately 260,000 distinct CDR3 sequences; approximately 20% are singletons and the top ten take approximately 33%. The gene calls are TRBV20-1 and TRBJ2-7; D gene uncertain. Specimen: blood, either unsorted or a sorted T cell fraction (not recorded which). The source of this sequence is a male donor with ankylosing spondylitis or in good health (not recorded which). CDR3 nucleotide sequence: TGCAGTGCTAGAGATGTAAGTTCCTACGAGCAGTACTTC. Its protein is CSARDVSSYEQYF.